The sequence of this T cell receptor (beta chain) was determined in a study of cytotoxic CD8 clonotypes in ibrutinib-treated CLL. For the study at large: 11 relapsed/refractory, about 14 treatment-naive; around 18 IGHV unmutated. Samples averaged approximately 250,000 productive templates and 90,000 to 95,000 productive rearrangements.

The CDR3 runs to 16 residues. Trimming cost V 2 bases and J 3 bases; bases outside gene matches: 5. CDR1 SGDLS and CDR2 YYNGEE come from the germline V gene. Using immunoSEQ multiplex PCR, the repertoire was profiled, and TCRdb retains in-frame clones only, with some absent. The top ten clones hold about 54% of a sample with about 29,000 clones, 69% of them seen once. This clone was seen more than once but under ten times. Its antigen is still unknown. Broader study findings: Baseline values of clonality outstripped age-matched healthy donors and followed circulating CD8+ T-cell counts.

The receptor comes from a human donor with chronic lymphocytic leukemia. The V call is TRBV9, the J call TRBJ2-3; TRBD2 matches 11 bases. The sample consisted of PBMCs, taken after 24 months of ibrutinib treatment. Here the CDR3 reads CASSVSGGAGTDTQYF. The CDR3 DNA is TGTGCCAGCAGCGTTAGCGGGGGGGCGGGTACAGATACGCAGTATTTT.